These T cell receptor beta chains were read from a single sample in a study of T cell responses to AZD1222 COVID-19 vaccine. Assay: immunoSEQ multiplex PCR; the TCRdb copy retains only in-frame clones and omits some. Of around 130,000 clones listed, about 86% were seen once; the top ten hold 12%. The sample here was peripheral blood, taken on day 0 of AZD1222 vaccination. Every receptor here comes from an adult in good health. Both conserved end residues are part of each CDR3. D genes are given only for firm matches. Clone size appears in some rows only: once, few, many, or a class for an expanded clone.

clone_size	d_call	v_call	j_call	cdr3_aa	cdr3_nt
.	.	TRBV6-1	TRBJ2-7	CASSDLAREQEQYF	TGTGCCAGCAGTGACCTAGCCCGAGAACAGGAGCAGTACTTC
.	.	TRBV6-5	TRBJ1-5	CASSRPAGPLGPQHF	TGTGCCAGCAGTAGGCCGGCAGGGCCGCTCGGGCCCCAGCATTTT
.	TRBD1	TRBV5-4	TRBJ2-5	CASSGQGASETQYF	TGTGCCAGCAGCGGACAGGGGGCTTCAGAGACCCAGTACTTC
.	.	TRBV3-1/TRBV3-2	TRBJ2-6	CASSLRGGHVSGANVLTF	TGTGCCAGCAGCCTAAGGGGGGGACACGTCTCTGGGGCCAACGTCCTGACTTTC
.	.	TRBV12-3/TRBV12-4	TRBJ2-5	CASSFGKRETQYF	TGTGCCAGCAGTTTCGGGAAGCGAGAGACCCAGTACTTC
.	.	TRBV7-2	TRBJ1-5	CASSLVSNQPQHF	TGTGCCAGCAGCTTAGTTAGCAATCAGCCCCAGCATTTT
once	.	TRBV30	TRBJ1-2	CAWSVLAVYGYTF	TGTGCCTGGAGTGTACTAGCGGTCTATGGCTACACCTTC
.	TRBD1	TRBV6-5	TRBJ2-4	CASTAGTGENIQYF	TGTGCCAGCACCGCCGGGACAGGGGAAAACATTCAGTACTTC
.	.	TRBV6-5	TRBJ2-7	CASSYSRGHEQYF	TGTGCCAGCAGTTACTCGAGAGGCCACGAGCAGTACTTC
.	TRBD2	TRBV27	TRBJ2-1	CASPSGSLYNEQFF	TGTGCCAGCCCGAGCGGGAGCTTGTACAATGAGCAGTTCTTC
.	TRBD1	TRBV7-2	TRBJ1-6	CASSPRQGEISPLHF	TGTGCCAGCAGCCCCCGACAGGGGGAGATCTCACCCCTCCACTTT
.	.	TRBV9	TRBJ1-4	CASSVGRGAANEKLFF	TGTGCCAGCAGCGTGGGGCGAGGGGCGGCTAATGAAAAACTGTTTTTT
.	TRBD1	TRBV7-8	TRBJ1-5	CASSTRGSRNQPQHF	TGTGCCAGCAGCACCAGGGGGTCTCGCAATCAGCCCCAGCATTTT
.	TRBD2	TRBV28	TRBJ2-2	CASSLGASGRGGELFF	TGTGCCAGCAGTTTAGGGGCTAGCGGGAGAGGCGGGGAGCTGTTTTTT
.	.	TRBV27	TRBJ1-6	CASTLAGGNSPLHF	TGTGCCAGCACCCTAGCGGGGGGCAATTCACCCCTCCACTTT
.	TRBD1	TRBV7-9	TRBJ2-3	CASSLTGGTDTQYF	TGTGCCAGCAGCTTGACAGGGGGCACAGATACGCAGTATTTT
.	.	TRBV28	TRBJ1-5	CASSPPGLSNQPQHF	TGTGCCAGCAGTCCCCCGGGACTCAGCAATCAGCCCCAGCATTTT
.	.	TRBV6-6	TRBJ2-7	CASRGGTQKVYEQYF	TGTGCCAGCCGCGGAGGGACACAAAAGGTCTACGAGCAGTACTTC
.	.	TRBV28	TRBJ2-2	CASRTNTGELFF	TGTGCCAGCAGGACGAACACCGGGGAGCTGTTTTTT
.	TRBD1	TRBV3-1/TRBV3-2	TRBJ1-1	CASSQEDHRGNTEAFF	TGTGCCAGCAGCCAAGAGGATCACAGGGGGAACACTGAAGCTTTCTTT
.	TRBD1	TRBV7-6	TRBJ1-6	CASSLRVQGNSPLHF	TGTGCCAGCAGCTTAAGAGTACAGGGGAATTCACCCCTCCACTTT
.	.	TRBV3-1/TRBV3-2	TRBJ2-1	CASSLDSGPEKQFF	TGTGCCAGCAGCCTTGATAGCGGCCCCGAGAAGCAGTTCTTC
.	.	TRBV6-4	TRBJ2-3	CASSEGVAGTDTQYF	TGTGCCAGCAGTGAAGGAGTAGCGGGCACAGATACGCAGTATTTT
few	TRBD1	TRBV9	TRBJ1-1	CASSVLTGMSAEAFF	TGTGCCAGCAGCGTCCTGACAGGGATGAGCGCTGAAGCTTTCTTT
.	.	TRBV7-9	TRBJ1-1	CASSLGGLGMNTEAFF	TGTGCCAGCAGCTTAGGAGGCCTCGGGATGAACACTGAAGCTTTCTTT
few	.	TRBV5-4	TRBJ1-5	CASSFGGQDNQPQHF	TGTGCCAGCAGCTTTGGGGGGCAGGACAATCAGCCCCAGCATTTT